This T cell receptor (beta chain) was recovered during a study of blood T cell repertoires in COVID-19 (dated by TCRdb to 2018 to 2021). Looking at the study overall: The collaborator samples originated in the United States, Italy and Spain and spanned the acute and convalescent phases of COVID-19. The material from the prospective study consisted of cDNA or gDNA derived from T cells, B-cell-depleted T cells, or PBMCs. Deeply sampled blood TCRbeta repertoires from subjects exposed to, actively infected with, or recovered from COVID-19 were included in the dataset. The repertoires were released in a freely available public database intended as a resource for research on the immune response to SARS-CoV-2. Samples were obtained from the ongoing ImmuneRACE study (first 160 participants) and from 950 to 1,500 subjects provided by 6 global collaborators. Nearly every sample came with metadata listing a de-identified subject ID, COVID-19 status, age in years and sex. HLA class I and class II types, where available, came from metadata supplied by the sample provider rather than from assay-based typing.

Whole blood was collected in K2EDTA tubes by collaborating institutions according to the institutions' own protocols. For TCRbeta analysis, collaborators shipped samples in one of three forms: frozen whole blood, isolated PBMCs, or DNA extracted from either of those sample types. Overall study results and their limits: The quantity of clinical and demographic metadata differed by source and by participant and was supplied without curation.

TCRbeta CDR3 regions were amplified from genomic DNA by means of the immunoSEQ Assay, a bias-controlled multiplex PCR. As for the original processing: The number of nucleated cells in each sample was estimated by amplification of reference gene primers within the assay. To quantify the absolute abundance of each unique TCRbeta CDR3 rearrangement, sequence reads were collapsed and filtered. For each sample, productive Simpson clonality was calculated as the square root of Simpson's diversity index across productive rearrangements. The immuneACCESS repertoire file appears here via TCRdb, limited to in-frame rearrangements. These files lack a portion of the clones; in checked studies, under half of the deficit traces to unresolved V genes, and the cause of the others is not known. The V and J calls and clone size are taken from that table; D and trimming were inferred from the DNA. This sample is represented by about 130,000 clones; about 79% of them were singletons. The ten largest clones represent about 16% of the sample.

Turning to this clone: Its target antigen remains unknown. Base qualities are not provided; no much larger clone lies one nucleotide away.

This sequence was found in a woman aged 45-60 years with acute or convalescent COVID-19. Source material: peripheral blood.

The nucleotide sequence is TGTGCCAGCAGCTCCCAGGCCGGACAGGGGGCTTTGGACATTCAGTACTTC. This encodes CASSSQAGQGALDIQYF. The sequence is built from TRBV7-8 and TRBJ2-4; 11 bases in the middle match TRBD1. Clipping removes 4 bases from V and 8 bases from J, with 13 as the unmatched junction base count. The CDR3 starts with the cysteine, ends with the phenylalanine, and has 17 residues. Only the CDR3 portion is preserved as DNA: 51 bases, with reading frame beginning at the first base. CDR1 and CDR2 (SGHVS, FQNEAQ) derive from the germline V gene.